This TCR beta chain was sequenced for a study of T cells in Graves' hyperthyroidism and ophthalmopathy. TCR beta CDR3 region amplification was performed from RNA transcripts. Researchers ran a first-round RT-PCR on the TCR CDR3 using the HTBI primer set. TCRdb passed the multiplex PCR reads through MiXCR, listing each CDR3 protein once. The sample lists some 490,000 distinct CDR3 sequences, about 20% occurring once. Germline V gene lookup returns CDR1 LNHDA and CDR2 SQIVND (reference sequence). CDR3 length equals 17 residues. V lost 4 bases and J 3 bases, leaving 18 bases between the germline ends. This sequence was found in a woman between 70 and 85 years old with Graves' ophthalmopathy. Material: blood. V is TRBV19 and J is TRBJ2-2; D remains unclear. The CDR3 here is CASSRNPGISDTGELFF. The CDR3 DNA follows: TGTGCCAGTAGTAGAAACCCTGGGATATCAGACACCGGGGAGCTGTTTTTT. The full variable domain, with the rest looked up from reference TRBV19 and TRBJ2-2, is DGGITQSPKYLFRKEGQNVTLSCEQNLNHDAMYWYRQDPGQGLRLIYYSQIVNDFQKGDIAEGYSVSREKKESFPLTVTSAQKNPTAFYLCASSRNPGISDTGELFFGEGSRLTVL.